These T cell receptor beta chains were read from a single sample in a study of memory CD4+ T cells and cytomegalovirus serostatus. The repertoire was sequenced with immunoSEQ multiplex PCR; TCRdb's copy has only in-frame clones and lacks some. In the table there are roughly 76,000 clones, roughly 80% of which are singletons. The specimen was memory CD4+ T cells from blood. These receptors were taken from an adult in good health and CMV-seropositive. The CDR3 runs from the conserved cysteine through the conserved F or W. The order of the fields is V gene, CDR3 length, clone size, J gene, D gene, CDR3 DNA, CDR3 protein. D genes are given only for firm matches. Some rows have no size entry. The others give once, few or many, or a class for an expanded clone.

V gene: TRBV30
CDR3 length: 12
clone size: .
J gene: TRBJ2-7
D gene: .
CDR3 DNA: TGTGCCTGGAGTGGGGGGACCCCCGCTCCAACCTTC
CDR3 protein: CAWSGGTPAPTF

V gene: TRBV28
CDR3 length: 12
clone size: .
J gene: TRBJ1-4
D gene: .
CDR3 DNA: TGTGCCAGCAGCAACAACAATGAAAAACTGTTTTTT
CDR3 protein: CASSNNNEKLFF

V gene: TRBV5-1
CDR3 length: 15
clone size: .
J gene: TRBJ2-1
D gene: .
CDR3 DNA: TGCGCCAGCAGCTCATACAGGGACCCCTACAATGAGCAGTTCTTC
CDR3 protein: CASSSYRDPYNEQFF

V gene: TRBV6-4
CDR3 length: 16
clone size: few
J gene: TRBJ1-2
D gene: TRBD1
CDR3 DNA: TGTGCCAGCAGTGAACCGTACGTTTACAGGGGGCTTGGCTACACCTTC
CDR3 protein: CASSEPYVYRGLGYTF

V gene: TRBV5-6
CDR3 length: 15
clone size: .
J gene: TRBJ2-3
D gene: TRBD2
CDR3 DNA: TGTGCCAGCAGCTTGGAACGGGGGGGGACAGATACGCAGTATTTT
CDR3 protein: CASSLERGGTDTQYF

V gene: TRBV2
CDR3 length: 15
clone size: .
J gene: TRBJ2-3
D gene: TRBD1
CDR3 DNA: TGTGCCACCCAGCGGGACAGGGGGAGCACAGATACGCAGTATTTT
CDR3 protein: CATQRDRGSTDTQYF

V gene: TRBV11-2
CDR3 length: 16
clone size: .
J gene: TRBJ1-3
D gene: .
CDR3 DNA: TGTGCCAGCAGCCAGAGGGGTGTGGAATCTGGAAACACCATATATTTT
CDR3 protein: CASSQRGVESGNTIYF

V gene: TRBV2
CDR3 length: 15
clone size: .
J gene: TRBJ2-1
D gene: .
CDR3 DNA: TGTGCCAGCAGTGAAGGGACAGCGAGAACAGGTGAGCAGTTCTTC
CDR3 protein: CASSEGTARTGEQFF

V gene: TRBV7-2
CDR3 length: 14
clone size: .
J gene: TRBJ1-6
D gene: .
CDR3 DNA: TGTGCCAGCAGCATCTGGACAGCAAATTCACCCCTCCACTTT
CDR3 protein: CASSIWTANSPLHF

V gene: TRBV27
CDR3 length: 15
clone size: once
J gene: TRBJ2-7
D gene: .
CDR3 DNA: TGTGCCAGCAGCCCAACCCTCGGGGCCGGTGGGGAGCAGTACTTC
CDR3 protein: CASSPTLGAGGEQYF

V gene: TRBV28
CDR3 length: 13
clone size: .
J gene: TRBJ1-5
D gene: .
CDR3 DNA: TGTGCCAGCTGGAGATATAGCAATCAGCCCCAGCATTTT
CDR3 protein: CASWRYSNQPQHF

V gene: TRBV9
CDR3 length: 15
clone size: .
J gene: TRBJ1-4
D gene: .
CDR3 DNA: TGTGCCAGCAGCGTAGGGGGCCCTTCAGATGAAAAACTGTTTTTT
CDR3 protein: CASSVGGPSDEKLFF

V gene: TRBV6-4
CDR3 length: 15
clone size: .
J gene: TRBJ2-2
D gene: .
CDR3 DNA: TGTGCCAGCAGTGACAGTTGGGGAGGCACCGGGGAGCTGTTTTTT
CDR3 protein: CASSDSWGGTGELFF

V gene: TRBV28
CDR3 length: 19
clone size: .
J gene: TRBJ2-7
D gene: TRBD2
CDR3 DNA: TGTGCCAGCAGTGCGATACTAGCGGGGGGATACTTGACGGCCTACGAGCAGTACTTC
CDR3 protein: CASSAILAGGYLTAYEQYF

V gene: TRBV2
CDR3 length: 16
clone size: few
J gene: TRBJ2-1
D gene: TRBD2
CDR3 DNA: TGTGCCAGCAGCCAACTAGCGGGGGGGTTTGGCAATGAGCAGTTCTTC
CDR3 protein: CASSQLAGGFGNEQFF

V gene: TRBV11-3
CDR3 length: 13
clone size: .
J gene: TRBJ2-1
D gene: TRBD1
CDR3 DNA: TGTGCCAGCAGCTTGGACAGAAACAGGGGGCAGTTCTTC
CDR3 protein: CASSLDRNRGQFF

V gene: TRBV5-4
CDR3 length: 16
clone size: .
J gene: TRBJ1-4
D gene: .
CDR3 DNA: TGTGCCAGCAGCTTGACTGGGGATGCAACTAATGAAAAACTGTTTTTT
CDR3 protein: CASSLTGDATNEKLFF

V gene: TRBV28
CDR3 length: 11
clone size: .
J gene: TRBJ1-4
D gene: .
CDR3 DNA: TGTGCCAGCAGTTCCCCGCGTAAACTGTTTTTT
CDR3 protein: CASSSPRKLFF

V gene: TRBV28
CDR3 length: 17
clone size: few
J gene: TRBJ1-5
D gene: TRBD1
CDR3 DNA: TGTGCCAGCAGTCTCTCACAGGGGGCTTTTCTCCATCAGCCCCAGCATTTT
CDR3 protein: CASSLSQGAFLHQPQHF

V gene: TRBV9
CDR3 length: 15
clone size: .
J gene: TRBJ1-2
D gene: .
CDR3 DNA: TGTGCCAGCAGCGCCGACCCCAGGGGAATACAGGGCTACACCTTC
CDR3 protein: CASSADPRGIQGYTF

V gene: TRBV29-1
CDR3 length: 13
clone size: .
J gene: TRBJ1-2
D gene: TRBD1
CDR3 DNA: TGCAGCGTTAGGACAGGATGGAACTATGGCTACACCTTC
CDR3 protein: CSVRTGWNYGYTF

V gene: TRBV5-1
CDR3 length: 14
clone size: .
J gene: TRBJ1-1
D gene: .
CDR3 DNA: TGCGCCAGCAGCTTTGAGGGAGGGTGGACTGAAGCTTTCTTT
CDR3 protein: CASSFEGGWTEAFF

V gene: TRBV7-9
CDR3 length: 13
clone size: .
J gene: TRBJ2-5
D gene: .
CDR3 DNA: TGTGCCAGCAGCTTAAGTCAACAAGAGACCCAGTACTTC
CDR3 protein: CASSLSQQETQYF

V gene: TRBV19
CDR3 length: 16
clone size: .
J gene: TRBJ1-5
D gene: .
CDR3 DNA: TGTGCCAGTTCCCTATACAGGGTAAACGTGCGTCAGCCCCAGCATTTT
CDR3 protein: CASSLYRVNVRQPQHF

V gene: TRBV11-3
CDR3 length: 16
clone size: .
J gene: TRBJ2-1
D gene: .
CDR3 DNA: TGTGCCAGCAGCTTACACCACACAGCCACGTACAATGAGCAGTTCTTC
CDR3 protein: CASSLHHTATYNEQFF

V gene: TRBV7-6
CDR3 length: 14
clone size: .
J gene: TRBJ1-4
D gene: .
CDR3 DNA: TGTGCCAGCAGCACCCAACCGGGGGGGGAAAAACTGTTTTTT
CDR3 protein: CASSTQPGGEKLFF

V gene: TRBV5-8
CDR3 length: 16
clone size: .
J gene: TRBJ2-3
D gene: TRBD2
CDR3 DNA: TGTGCCAGCAGCTCTGGGGCTAGCGGGAACACAGATACGCAGTATTTT
CDR3 protein: CASSSGASGNTDTQYF

V gene: TRBV2
CDR3 length: 14
clone size: .
J gene: TRBJ1-5
D gene: TRBD1
CDR3 DNA: TGTGCCAGCAGCAGGACAGGGAGCAATCAGCCCCAGCATTTT
CDR3 protein: CASSRTGSNQPQHF

V gene: TRBV7-2
CDR3 length: 13
clone size: .
J gene: TRBJ1-6
D gene: TRBD1
CDR3 DNA: TGTGCCAGCAGCGCAGGGACAGCTTCACCCCTCCACTTT
CDR3 protein: CASSAGTASPLHF

V gene: TRBV7-2
CDR3 length: 18
clone size: .
J gene: TRBJ2-1
D gene: TRBD2
CDR3 DNA: TGTGCCAGCAGCTTCCTGTTTGGCGGGAGGAATACCCAGGGGGAGCAGTTCTTC
CDR3 protein: CASSFLFGGRNTQGEQFF

V gene: TRBV7-9
CDR3 length: 18
clone size: .
J gene: TRBJ1-3
D gene: TRBD1
CDR3 DNA: TGTGCCAGCAGCTTAGGAGTTTGGGGACAGCTCTCTGGAAACACCATATATTTT
CDR3 protein: CASSLGVWGQLSGNTIYF

V gene: TRBV10-3
CDR3 length: 13
clone size: few
J gene: TRBJ1-1
D gene: .
CDR3 DNA: TGTGCCACTGGGGGGGGCGCGAGGACTGAAGCTTTCTTT
CDR3 protein: CATGGGARTEAFF

V gene: TRBV2
CDR3 length: 13
clone size: many
J gene: TRBJ1-2
D gene: .
CDR3 DNA: TGTGCCAGCAGTGAATTAGGGGGTGGTGGCTACACCTTC
CDR3 protein: CASSELGGGGYTF

V gene: TRBV10-3
CDR3 length: 13
clone size: .
J gene: TRBJ1-5
D gene: .
CDR3 DNA: TGTGCCATCAGTGGCCCAGGGGAACAGCCCCAGCATTTT
CDR3 protein: CAISGPGEQPQHF

V gene: TRBV18
CDR3 length: 16
clone size: once
J gene: TRBJ1-1
D gene: .
CDR3 DNA: TGTGCCAGCTCACCATCGCGGTTTACGGGGGGAACTGAAGCTTTCTTT
CDR3 protein: CASSPSRFTGGTEAFF

V gene: TRBV5-1
CDR3 length: 15
clone size: .
J gene: TRBJ2-2
D gene: .
CDR3 DNA: TGCGCCAGCAGAGGAGAACGGTTCAACACCGGGGAGCTGTTTTTT
CDR3 protein: CASRGERFNTGELFF

V gene: TRBV29-1
CDR3 length: 14
clone size: .
J gene: TRBJ2-3
D gene: .
CDR3 DNA: TGCAGCGTCCGAAGGGAGTTTGGCACAGATACGCAGTATTTT
CDR3 protein: CSVRREFGTDTQYF

V gene: TRBV10-3
CDR3 length: 15
clone size: .
J gene: TRBJ1-2
D gene: .
CDR3 DNA: TGTGCCATCAGTGAGGAGGCAGCCACTAACTATGGCTACACCTTC
CDR3 protein: CAISEEAATNYGYTF

V gene: TRBV5-6
CDR3 length: 14
clone size: .
J gene: TRBJ2-3
D gene: TRBD2
CDR3 DNA: TGTGCCAGCAGCCCGGTGGGAGGGTCAGATACGCAGTATTTT
CDR3 protein: CASSPVGGSDTQYF

V gene: TRBV5-6
CDR3 length: 15
clone size: .
J gene: TRBJ2-3
D gene: .
CDR3 DNA: TGTGCCAGCAGCTTGTATAGGAGGAGCCCAGATACGCAGTATTTT
CDR3 protein: CASSLYRRSPDTQYF

V gene: TRBV29-1
CDR3 length: 13
clone size: .
J gene: TRBJ2-2
D gene: .
CDR3 DNA: TGCAGCGGGAACAGGGGAGGGACCGGGGAGCTGTTTTTT
CDR3 protein: CSGNRGGTGELFF

V gene: TRBV28
CDR3 length: 13
clone size: .
J gene: TRBJ2-6
D gene: .
CDR3 DNA: TGTGCCAGCAGGACCGGGGGGGCCAACGTCCTGACTTTC
CDR3 protein: CASRTGGANVLTF

V gene: TRBV7-9
CDR3 length: 15
clone size: .
J gene: TRBJ2-5
D gene: TRBD1
CDR3 DNA: TGTGCCAGCAGCCCGAGGGGGACAGGGCCGGAGACCCAGTACTTC
CDR3 protein: CASSPRGTGPETQYF

V gene: TRBV7-2
CDR3 length: 14
clone size: .
J gene: TRBJ1-2
D gene: TRBD1
CDR3 DNA: TGTGCCAGCAGCTTAGCCGGGACAGGGAATGGCTACACCTTC
CDR3 protein: CASSLAGTGNGYTF

V gene: TRBV15
CDR3 length: 14
clone size: .
J gene: TRBJ2-1
D gene: .
CDR3 DNA: TGTGCCACCAGCAGAGATCTGGGGGCTGGTGAGCAGTTCTTC
CDR3 protein: CATSRDLGAGEQFF

V gene: TRBV10-1
CDR3 length: 13
clone size: .
J gene: TRBJ2-7
D gene: TRBD2
CDR3 DNA: TGCGCCAGCAGCGGCGGGGGAATCTACGAGCAGTACTTC
CDR3 protein: CASSGGGIYEQYF

V gene: TRBV28
CDR3 length: 14
clone size: .
J gene: TRBJ1-2
D gene: .
CDR3 DNA: TGTGCCAGCAGCGACGGGCTTACTAACTATGGCTACACCTTC
CDR3 protein: CASSDGLTNYGYTF

V gene: TRBV30
CDR3 length: 14
clone size: .
J gene: TRBJ1-2
D gene: TRBD1
CDR3 DNA: TGTGCCTGGACTTGGACAGGGGATAACTATGGCTACACCTTC
CDR3 protein: CAWTWTGDNYGYTF